What follows describes a single TCR beta chain. What it binds is unknown. This record belongs to a study of CD4+ T cells in melanoma. The study's findings and limits: A reported correlation linked neoantigen-specific CD4+ T cells to CD8+, macrophage and B cell function. Diverse differentiation states were reported for melanoma neoantigen-specific CD4+ T cells.

TCRdb keeps only in-frame clones here, not all; method: immunoSEQ multiplex PCR. The table shows around 12,000 clones, with about three fifths occurring only once. Germline CDR1 is LNHDA and CDR2 is SQIVND (reference sequence). Trimming removed 4 bases from V and 4 bases from J, with 22 bases in between. CDR3 length equals 17 residues. The clonotype was recovered from a human donor with melanoma. The genes are TRBV19 and TRBJ1-1, with unresolved D. Sequencing was done on a sample of cells from a culture (not recorded whether cultured in vitro). The CDR3, as DNA: TGTGCCAGTAGTACCATACAGAAGGGAGCCTGGGGCACTGAAGCTTTCTTT. It translates to CASSTIQKGAWGTEAFF. The full variable domain, completed using reference TRBV19 and TRBJ1-1, is DGGITQSPKYLFRKEGQNVTLSCEQNLNHDAMYWYRQDPGQGLRLIYYSQIVNDFQKGDIAEGYSVSREKKESFPLTVTSAQKNPTAFYLCASSTIQKGAWGTEAFFGQGTRLTVV.